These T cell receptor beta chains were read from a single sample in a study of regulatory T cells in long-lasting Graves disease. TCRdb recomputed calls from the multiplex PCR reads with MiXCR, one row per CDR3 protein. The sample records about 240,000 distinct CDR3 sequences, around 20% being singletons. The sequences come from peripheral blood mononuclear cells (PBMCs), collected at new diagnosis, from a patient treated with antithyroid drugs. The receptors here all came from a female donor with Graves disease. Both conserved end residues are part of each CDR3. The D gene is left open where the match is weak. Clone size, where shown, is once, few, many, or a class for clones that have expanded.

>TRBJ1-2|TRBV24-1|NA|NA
CVTSGTGFGGYTF
TGTGTCACCAGTGGTACAGGGTTTGGTGGCTACACCTTC
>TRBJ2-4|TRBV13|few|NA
CASSFWAGETKNIQYF
TGTGCCAGCAGCTTTTGGGCAGGGGAGACAAAAAACATTCAGTACTTC
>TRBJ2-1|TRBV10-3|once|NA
CAISERGVTVGDEQFF
TGTGCCATCAGTGAAAGGGGGGTGACAGTTGGGGATGAACAGTTCTTC
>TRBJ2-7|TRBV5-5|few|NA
CASSFWGSPYEQYF
TGTGCCAGCAGCTTCTGGGGGTCCCCCTACGAGCAGTACTTC
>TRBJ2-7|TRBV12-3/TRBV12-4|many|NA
CASSPSRGSSEQYF
TGTGCCAGCAGCCCCTCCCGAGGGAGCTCCGAGCAGTACTTC
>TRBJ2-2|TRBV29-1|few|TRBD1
CSVQPDRVRTGELFF
TGCAGCGTCCAACCTGACAGGGTACGGACCGGGGAGCTGTTTTTT
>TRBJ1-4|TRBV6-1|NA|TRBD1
CASSWDRGSEKLFF
TGTGCCAGCAGCTGGGACAGGGGATCCGAAAAACTGTTTTTT
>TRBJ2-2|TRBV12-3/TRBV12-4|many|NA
CASTPITGTSVRTGELFF
TGTGCCAGCACCCCGATTACCGGGACAAGTGTTCGGACCGGGGAGCTGTTTTTT
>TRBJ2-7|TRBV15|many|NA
CATSNPGPTYEQYF
TGTGCCACCAGCAACCCGGGGCCGACCTACGAGCAGTACTTC
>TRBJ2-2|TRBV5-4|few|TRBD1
CASSRTGVRGTGELFF
TGTGCCAGCAGCCGGACAGGGGTCAGGGGCACCGGGGAGCTGTTTTTT
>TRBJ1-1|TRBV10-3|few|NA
CAISRDTEAFF
TGTGCCATCTCGCGGGATACTGAAGCTTTCTTT
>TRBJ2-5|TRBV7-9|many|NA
CASSLKGQETQYF
TGTGCCAGCAGCTTAAAGGGACAAGAGACCCAGTACTTC
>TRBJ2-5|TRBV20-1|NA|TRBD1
CRGGQGGPETQYF
TGCAGGGGCGGACAGGGGGGACCAGAGACCCAGTACTTC
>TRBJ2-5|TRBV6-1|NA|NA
CASISRGLRETQYF
TGTGCCAGCATTAGCCGGGGTTTGAGAGAGACCCAGTACTTC
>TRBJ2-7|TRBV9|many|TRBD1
CASSVYGQGGYEQYF
TGTGCCAGCAGCGTCTACGGACAGGGAGGCTACGAGCAGTACTTC
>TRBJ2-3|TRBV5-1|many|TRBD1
CASSSDRGLNTQYF
TGTGCCAGCAGCTCGGACAGGGGCTTAAATACGCAGTATTTT
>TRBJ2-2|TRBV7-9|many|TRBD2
CASSLAAGVRTGELFF
TGTGCCAGCAGCTTAGCCGCGGGAGTTAGGACCGGGGAGCTGTTTTTT
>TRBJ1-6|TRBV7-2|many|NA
CASSLEGPLVGYATNSPLHF
TGTGCCAGCAGCTTGGAAGGCCCTCTTGTGGGGTACGCTACCAATTCACCCCTCCACTTT
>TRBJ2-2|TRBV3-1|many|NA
CASSRYRDFTGELFF
TGTGCCAGCAGCAGATACCGGGACTTCACCGGGGAGCTGTTTTTT
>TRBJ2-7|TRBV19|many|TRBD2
CASSNRLADHQSYEQYF
TGTGCCAGTAGCAATAGACTAGCGGACCACCAATCCTACGAGCAGTACTTC
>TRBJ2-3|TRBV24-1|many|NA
CATSDTDTFMDRNTQYF
TGTGCCACCAGTGATACTGACACCTTTATGGACCGGAATACGCAGTATTTT
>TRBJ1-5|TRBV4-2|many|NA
CASTYKSGGDQPQHF
TGTGCCAGCACCTACAAGTCCGGGGGTGATCAGCCCCAGCATTTT
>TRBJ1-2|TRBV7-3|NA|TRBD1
CASRPTGGYTF
TGTGCCAGCAGGCCAACAGGGGGTTACACCTTC
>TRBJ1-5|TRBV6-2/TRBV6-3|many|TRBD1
CASSYFLTGDQPQHF
TGTGCCAGCAGTTACTTTTTGACAGGGGATCAGCCCCAGCATTTT
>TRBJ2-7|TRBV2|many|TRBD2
CASSASGTSRYEQYF
TGTGCCAGCAGTGCTTCCGGGACTAGCCGCTACGAGCAGTACTTC
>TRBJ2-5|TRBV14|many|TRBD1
CASSQGLGQTETQYF
TGTGCCAGCAGCCAGGGTTTGGGACAGACAGAGACCCAGTACTTC
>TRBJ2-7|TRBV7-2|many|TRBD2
CASSLDGPSGSPYEQYF
TGTGCCAGCAGCTTAGATGGCCCTAGCGGGAGTCCGTACGAGCAGTACTTC
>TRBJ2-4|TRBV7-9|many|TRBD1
CASNGTGGNIQYF
TGTGCCAGCAACGGGACAGGGGGAAACATTCAGTACTTC
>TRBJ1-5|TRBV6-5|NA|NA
CASSYSGTGNQPQHF
TGTGCCAGCAGTTACTCAGGTACGGGAAATCAGCCCCAGCATTTT